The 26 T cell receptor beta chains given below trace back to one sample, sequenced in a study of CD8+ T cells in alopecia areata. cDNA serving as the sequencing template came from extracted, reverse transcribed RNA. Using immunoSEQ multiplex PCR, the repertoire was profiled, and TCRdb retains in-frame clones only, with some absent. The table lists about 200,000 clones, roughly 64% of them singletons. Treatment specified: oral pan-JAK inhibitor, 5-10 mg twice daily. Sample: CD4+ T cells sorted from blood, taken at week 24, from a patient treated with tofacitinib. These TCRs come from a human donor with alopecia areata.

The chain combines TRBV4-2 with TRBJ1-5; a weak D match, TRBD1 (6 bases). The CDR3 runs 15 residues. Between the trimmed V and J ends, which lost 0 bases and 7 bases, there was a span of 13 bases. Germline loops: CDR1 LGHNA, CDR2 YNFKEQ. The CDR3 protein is CASSQDFPGEQPQHF. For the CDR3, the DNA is TGTGCCAGCAGCCAAGATTTTCCAGGGGAGCAGCCCCAGCATTTT.

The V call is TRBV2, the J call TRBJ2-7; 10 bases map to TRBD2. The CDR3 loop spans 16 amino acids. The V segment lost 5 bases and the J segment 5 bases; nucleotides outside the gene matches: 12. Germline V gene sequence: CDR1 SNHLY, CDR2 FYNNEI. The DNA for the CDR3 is TGTGCCAGCAGTTACAACCCCCTAGCGGGAGATAACGAGCAGTACTTC. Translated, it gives CASSYNPLAGDNEQYF.

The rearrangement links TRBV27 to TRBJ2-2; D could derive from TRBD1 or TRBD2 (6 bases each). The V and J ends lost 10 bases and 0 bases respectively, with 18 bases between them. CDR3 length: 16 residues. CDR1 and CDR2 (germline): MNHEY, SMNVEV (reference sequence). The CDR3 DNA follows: TGTGCCACACCCCTGGCGGGGACACCGAACACCGGGGAGCTGTTTTTT. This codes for CATPLAGTPNTGELFF.

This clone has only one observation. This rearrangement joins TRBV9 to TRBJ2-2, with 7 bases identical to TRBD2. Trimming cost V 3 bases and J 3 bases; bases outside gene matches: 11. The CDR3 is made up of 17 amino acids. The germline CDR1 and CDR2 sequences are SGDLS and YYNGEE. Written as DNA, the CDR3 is TGTGCCAGCAGCGATGAGGGGCGGGAGTCGTACACCGGGGAGCTGTTTTTT. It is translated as CASSDEGRESYTGELFF.

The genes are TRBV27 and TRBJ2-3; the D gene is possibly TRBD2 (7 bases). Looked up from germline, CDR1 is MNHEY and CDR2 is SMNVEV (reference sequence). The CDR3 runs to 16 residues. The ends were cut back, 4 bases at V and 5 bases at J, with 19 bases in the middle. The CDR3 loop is CASSSRFGGAIDTQYF. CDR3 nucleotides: TGTGCCAGCAGTTCCCGGTTTGGGGGGGCGATAGATACGCAGTATTTT.

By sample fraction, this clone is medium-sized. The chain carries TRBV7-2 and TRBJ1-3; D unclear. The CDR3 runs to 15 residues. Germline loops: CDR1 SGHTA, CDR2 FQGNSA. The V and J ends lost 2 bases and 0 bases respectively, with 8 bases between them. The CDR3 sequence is CASSLYGSSGNTIYF. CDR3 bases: TGTGCCAGCAGCTTATACGGGAGCTCTGGAAACACCATATATTTT.

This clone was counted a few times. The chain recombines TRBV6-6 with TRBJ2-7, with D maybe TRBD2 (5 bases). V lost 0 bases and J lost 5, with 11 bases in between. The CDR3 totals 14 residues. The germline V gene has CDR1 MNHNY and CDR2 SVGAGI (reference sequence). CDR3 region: CASSYSGSGNEQYF. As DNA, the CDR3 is TGTGCCAGCAGTTACTCGGGATCCGGGAACGAGCAGTACTTC.

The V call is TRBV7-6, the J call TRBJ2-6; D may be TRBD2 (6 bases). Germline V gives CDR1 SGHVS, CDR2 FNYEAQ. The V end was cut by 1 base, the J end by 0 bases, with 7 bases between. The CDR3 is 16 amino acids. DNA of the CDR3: TGTGCCAGCAGCTTAGTGGGGGGCTCTGGGGCCAACGTCCTGACTTTC. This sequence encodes CASSLVGGSGANVLTF.

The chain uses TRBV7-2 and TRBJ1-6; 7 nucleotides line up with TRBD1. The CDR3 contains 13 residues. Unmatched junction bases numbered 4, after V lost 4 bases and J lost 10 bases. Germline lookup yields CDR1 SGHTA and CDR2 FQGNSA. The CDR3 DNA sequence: TGTGCCAGCAGCTATCAGGGGGAGTCACCCCTCCACTTT. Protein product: CASSYQGESPLHF.

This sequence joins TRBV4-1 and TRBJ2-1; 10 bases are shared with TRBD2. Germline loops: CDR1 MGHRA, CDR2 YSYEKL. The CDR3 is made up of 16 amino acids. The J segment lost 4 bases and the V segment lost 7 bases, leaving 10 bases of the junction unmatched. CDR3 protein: CASTSPASGSYNEQFF. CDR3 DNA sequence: TGCGCCAGCACCTCCCCGGCTAGCGGGAGTTACAATGAGCAGTTCTTC.

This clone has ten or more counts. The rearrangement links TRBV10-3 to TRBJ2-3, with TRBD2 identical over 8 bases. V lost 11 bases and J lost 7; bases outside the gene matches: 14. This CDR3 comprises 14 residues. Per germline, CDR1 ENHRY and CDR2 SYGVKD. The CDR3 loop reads CAGREEREKNTQYF. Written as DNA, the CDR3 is TGTGCCGGCCGGGAGGAGCGGGAGAAAAATACGCAGTATTTT.

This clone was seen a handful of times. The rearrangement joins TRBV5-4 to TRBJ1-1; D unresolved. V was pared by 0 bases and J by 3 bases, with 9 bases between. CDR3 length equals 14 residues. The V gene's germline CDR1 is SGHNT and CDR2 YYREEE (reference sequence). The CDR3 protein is CASSLAAGHTEAFF. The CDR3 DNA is TGTGCCAGCAGCTTGGCGGCGGGCCACACTGAAGCTTTCTTT. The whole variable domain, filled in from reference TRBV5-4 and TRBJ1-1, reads ETGVTQSPTHLIKTRGQQVTLRCSSQSGHNTVSWYQQALGQGPQFIFQYYREEENGRGNFPPRFSGLQFPNYSSELNVNALELDDSALYLCASSLAAGHTEAFFGQGTRLTVV.

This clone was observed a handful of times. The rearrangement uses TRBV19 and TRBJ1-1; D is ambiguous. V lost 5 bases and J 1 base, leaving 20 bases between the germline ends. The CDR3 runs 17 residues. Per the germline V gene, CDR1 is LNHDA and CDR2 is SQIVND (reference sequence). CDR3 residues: CASSPSLGLNWNTEAFF. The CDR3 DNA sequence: TGTGCCAGTAGTCCCTCTCTCGGACTGAACTGGAACACTGAAGCTTTCTTT.

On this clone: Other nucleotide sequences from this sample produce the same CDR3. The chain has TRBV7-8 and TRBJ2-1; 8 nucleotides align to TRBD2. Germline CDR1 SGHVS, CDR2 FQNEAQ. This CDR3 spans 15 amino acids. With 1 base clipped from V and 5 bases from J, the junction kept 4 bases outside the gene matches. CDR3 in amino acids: CASSLGLAGNNEQFF. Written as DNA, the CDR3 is TGTGCCAGCAGCTTAGGGTTAGCGGGGAACAATGAGCAGTTCTTC.

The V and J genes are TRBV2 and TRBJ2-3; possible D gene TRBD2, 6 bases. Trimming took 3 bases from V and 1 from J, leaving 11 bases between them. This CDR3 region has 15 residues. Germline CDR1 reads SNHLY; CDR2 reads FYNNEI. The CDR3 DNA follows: TGTGCCAGCAGTGAGGGCGGGGCCCGCACAGATACGCAGTATTTT. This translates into CASSEGGARTDTQYF.

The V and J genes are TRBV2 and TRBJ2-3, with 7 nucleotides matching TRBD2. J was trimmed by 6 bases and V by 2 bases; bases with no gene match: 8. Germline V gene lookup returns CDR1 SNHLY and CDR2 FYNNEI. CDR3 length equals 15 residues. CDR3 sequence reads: CASSEQDGRSDTQYF. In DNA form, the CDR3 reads TGTGCCAGCAGTGAACAGGACGGGAGGTCGGATACGCAGTATTTT. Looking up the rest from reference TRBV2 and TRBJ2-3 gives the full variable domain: EPEVTQTPSHQVTQMGQEVILRCVPISNHLYFYWYRQILGQKVEFLVSFYNNEISEKSEIFDDQFSVERPDGSNFTLKIRSTKLEDSAMYFCASSEQDGRSDTQYFGPGTRLTVL.

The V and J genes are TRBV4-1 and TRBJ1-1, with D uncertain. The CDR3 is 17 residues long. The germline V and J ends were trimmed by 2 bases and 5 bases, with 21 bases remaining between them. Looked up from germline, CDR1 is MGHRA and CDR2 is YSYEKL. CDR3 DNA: TGCGCCAGCAGCCAACCGGCGTTCTTAACCGCGGGGACTGAAGCTTTCTTT. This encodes CASSQPAFLTAGTEAFF.

This CDR3 is CASSMTGVNTEAFF. DNA for the CDR3: TGTGCCAGTAGTATGACAGGGGTGAACACTGAAGCTTTCTTT. The chain employs TRBV19 and TRBJ1-1; 8 bases line up with TRBD1. Losses at the gene ends were 3 bases for V and 0 bases for J; bases not matched to a gene: 0. The CDR3 is 14 residues long. The germline CDR1 and CDR2 sequences are LNHDA and SQIVND (reference sequence).

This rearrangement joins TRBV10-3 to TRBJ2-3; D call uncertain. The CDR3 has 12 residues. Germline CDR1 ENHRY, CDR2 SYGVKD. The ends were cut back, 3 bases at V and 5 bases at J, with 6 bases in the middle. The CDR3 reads CAISDNRDTQYF. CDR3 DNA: TGTGCCATCAGTGATAATAGAGATACGCAGTATTTT.

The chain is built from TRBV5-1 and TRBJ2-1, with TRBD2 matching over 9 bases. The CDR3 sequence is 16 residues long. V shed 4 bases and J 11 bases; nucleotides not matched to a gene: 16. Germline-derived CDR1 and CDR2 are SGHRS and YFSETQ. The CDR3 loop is CASSQLSSGSGQKQFF. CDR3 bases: TGCGCCAGCAGCCAATTAAGTAGCGGGAGCGGACAAAAGCAGTTCTTC.

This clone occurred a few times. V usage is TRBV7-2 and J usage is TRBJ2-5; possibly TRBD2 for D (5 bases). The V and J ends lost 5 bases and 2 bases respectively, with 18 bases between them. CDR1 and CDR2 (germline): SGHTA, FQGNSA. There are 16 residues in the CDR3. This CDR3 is CASSLQYGLLQETQYF. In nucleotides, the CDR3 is TGTGCCAGCAGCCTCCAATACGGACTCCTGCAAGAGACCCAGTACTTC.

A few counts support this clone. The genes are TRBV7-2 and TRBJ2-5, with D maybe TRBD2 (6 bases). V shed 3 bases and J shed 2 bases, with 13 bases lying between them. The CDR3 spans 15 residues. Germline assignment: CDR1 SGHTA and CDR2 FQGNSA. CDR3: CASSLGGAGQETQYF. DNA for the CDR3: TGTGCCAGCAGCTTGGGCGGGGCTGGTCAAGAGACCCAGTACTTC.

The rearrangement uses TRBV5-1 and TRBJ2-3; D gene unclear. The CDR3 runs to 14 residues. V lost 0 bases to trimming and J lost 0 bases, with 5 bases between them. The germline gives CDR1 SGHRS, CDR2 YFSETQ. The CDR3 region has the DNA TGCGCCAGCAGCTTGGAGATTAGCACAGATACGCAGTATTTT. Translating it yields CASSLEISTDTQYF.

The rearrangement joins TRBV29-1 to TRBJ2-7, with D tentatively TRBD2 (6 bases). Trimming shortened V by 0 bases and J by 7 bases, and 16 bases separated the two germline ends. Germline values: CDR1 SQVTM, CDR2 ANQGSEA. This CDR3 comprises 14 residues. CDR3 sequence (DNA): TGCAGCGTTGAAGATTGGAGGGGATTAGGGGAGCAGTACTTC. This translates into CSVEDWRGLGEQYF.

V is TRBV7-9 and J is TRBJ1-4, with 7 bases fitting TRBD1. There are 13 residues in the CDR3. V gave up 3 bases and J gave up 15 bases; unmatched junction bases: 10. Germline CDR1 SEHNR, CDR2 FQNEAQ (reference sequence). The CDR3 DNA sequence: TGTGCCAGCAGCTTCCAGGGACAGAGGACAATGTTTTTT. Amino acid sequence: CASSFQGQRTMFF.

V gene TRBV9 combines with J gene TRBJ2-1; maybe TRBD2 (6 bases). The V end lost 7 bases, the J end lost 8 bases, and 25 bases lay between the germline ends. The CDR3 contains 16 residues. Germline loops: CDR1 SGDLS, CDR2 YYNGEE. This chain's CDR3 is CASQRGGALGIDEQFF. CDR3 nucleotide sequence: TGTGCCAGCCAGCGCGGCGGGGCCCTCGGTATCGATGAGCAGTTCTTC. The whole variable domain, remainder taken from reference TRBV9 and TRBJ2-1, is DSGVTQTPKHLITATGQRVTLRCSPRSGDLSVYWYQQSLDQGLQFLIQYYNGEERAKGNILERFSAQQFPDLHSELNLSSLELGDSALYFCASQRGGALGIDEQFFGPGTRLTVL.